The 21 T cell receptor beta chains reported below all come from one sample, sequenced in a study of blood T cell repertoires in COVID-19. TCRdb's table, derived via immunoSEQ multiplex PCR, lists solely in-frame clones and lacks some. The data hold roughly 62,000 clones, with more than 60% observed a single time. Sequencing was carried out using peripheral blood. The receptors stem from a woman aged 80 or over with active or convalescent COVID-19.

The CDR3 is CASSPPGQQETQYF. CDR3 nucleotides: TGTGCCAGCAGTCCCCCGGGACAGCAAGAGACCCAGTACTTC. The chain has TRBV6-5 and TRBJ2-5; 7 nucleotides match TRBD1. This CDR3 is 14 amino acids long. The V and J ends lost 5 bases and 2 bases, in that order; junction bases with no gene match: 5. Per germline, CDR1 MNHEY and CDR2 SVGAGI.

This clone was seen a handful of times. The chain recombines TRBV4-1 with TRBJ1-3; D unresolved. Trimming took 1 base from V and 0 from J, leaving 7 bases between them. The germline CDR1 and CDR2 sequences are MGHRA and YSYEKL. This CDR3 contains 15 residues. CDR3 DNA sequence: TGCGCCAGCAGCCAAGTGCACACCTCTGGAAACACCATATATTTT. Translated: CASSQVHTSGNTIYF.

The V gene is TRBV6-6, the J gene TRBJ1-3; D remains ambiguous. V lost 2 bases and J 2 bases, leaving 10 bases between the germline ends. Germline-derived CDR1 and CDR2 are MNHNY and SVGAGI (reference sequence). The CDR3 loop spans 15 amino acids. The CDR3 DNA reads TGTGCCAGCAGTTACCTCTCGAGGGCTGGAAACACCATATATTTT. Its protein is CASSYLSRAGNTIYF.

The CDR3 bases are TGTGCCAGCAGTCCGCGAGGAGGCGGTCAGCCCCAGCATTTT. It is translated as CASSPRGGGQPQHF. The gene calls are TRBV6-6 and TRBJ1-5, with D uncertain. CDR3 length: 14 amino acids. Germline loops: CDR1 MNHNY, CDR2 SVGAGI (reference sequence). Trimming removed 5 bases at V and 6 bases at J, with 14 bases between.

The gene calls are TRBV18 and TRBJ1-3; D perhaps matches TRBD1 (6 bases). The V end was cut by 2 bases, the J end by 0 bases, with 14 bases between. Germline V CDR1 and CDR2: KGHSH, LQKENI. The CDR3 runs to 17 residues. The CDR3 DNA sequence: TGTGCCAGCTCACCAGTCGTGGGGGCGTCCTCTGGAAACACCATATATTTT. This sequence encodes CASSPVVGASSGNTIYF.

The chain recombines TRBV3-1 (or the pseudogene TRBV3-2) with TRBJ1-1, with 8 positions matching TRBD1. V gave up 1 base and J gave up 7 bases; unmatched junction bases: 5. Germline CDR1 and CDR2: LGHDT and YNNKEL (reference sequence). This CDR3 has 14 amino acids. CDR3 bases: TGTGCCAGCAGCCAAGGAGGACAGGGCGGTGAAGCTTTCTTT. Its translation: CASSQGGQGGEAFF.

The gene calls are TRBV3-1 (or the pseudogene TRBV3-2) and TRBJ2-3; 11 positions match TRBD2. The germline V gene has CDR1 LGHDT and CDR2 YNNKEL (reference sequence). The length of the CDR3 is 16 residues. V was pared by 0 bases and J by 6 bases, with 5 bases of the junction left unmatched. The CDR3 nucleotides are TGTGCCAGCAGCCAAGAGTGGCGGACTAGCGGGGATACGCAGTATTTT. Residues: CASSQEWRTSGDTQYF.

The chain recombines TRBV6-5 with TRBJ1-5; 11 bases are shared with TRBD1. This CDR3 is built from 15 residues. Per the germline V gene, CDR1 is MNHEY and CDR2 is SVGAGI. J gave up 7 bases and V 6 bases, and 8 bases lay outside the gene matches. CDR3 nucleotide sequence: TGTGCCAGCAGAGTAGGACAGGGGGCTGGGCAGCCCCAGCATTTT. Encoded protein: CASRVGQGAGQPQHF.

This chain joins TRBV10-3 and TRBJ2-2, with 9 bases identical to TRBD1. The ends lost 3 bases at V and 7 bases at J; junction bases unmatched: 3. The germline V gene encodes CDR1 ENHRY and CDR2 SYGVKD. This CDR3 is 14 amino acids long. The CDR3: CAISEQGANGELFF. The CDR3 DNA reads TGTGCCATCAGTGAACAGGGGGCGAACGGGGAGCTGTTTTTT.

The rearrangement uses TRBV7-2 and TRBJ1-3; 7 nucleotides align to TRBD1. With 5 bases clipped from V and 2 bases from J, the junction kept 15 bases outside the gene matches. The CDR3 is 18 amino acids. Germline V gene data show CDR1 as SGHTA and CDR2 as FQGNSA. The CDR3 DNA follows: TGTGCCAGCAGCCAGCGAATAGGGGGCGTTGGCACTGGAAACACCATATATTTT. Residues: CASSQRIGGVGTGNTIYF.

This clone was seen only once. J is TRBJ2-5 and V is TRBV11-3; no clear D gene. From germline, CDR1 is SGHNT and CDR2 YENEEA. This CDR3 is 14 amino acids long. The V end was cut by 5 bases, the J end by 5 bases, with 15 bases between. CDR3 in DNA: TGTGCCAGCAGCCGAGTAACAGCCTTGGAGACCCAGTACTTC. It is translated as CASSRVTALETQYF.

The gene calls are TRBV7-9 and TRBJ1-5, with 7 bases fitting TRBD1. Germline CDR1 SEHNR, CDR2 FQNEAQ (reference sequence). V lost 4 bases, J lost 5 bases, and 8 bases stayed unmatched. This CDR3 has 15 residues. The CDR3 sequence is CASSSTGMRDQPQHF. The CDR3 coding sequence is TGTGCCAGCAGCTCGACAGGGATGCGGGATCAGCCCCAGCATTTT.

This chain connects TRBV19 to TRBJ1-1; D remains unclear. Germline V gives CDR1 LNHDA, CDR2 SQIVND (reference sequence). Trimming removed 8 bases from V and 6 bases from J, with 13 bases in between. There are 12 residues in the CDR3. The CDR3 protein is CASSQVGAEAFF. For the CDR3, the DNA is TGTGCCAGTTCGCAGGTGGGCGCTGAAGCTTTCTTT.

The CDR3 loop is CASYGTGDLAKNIQYF. The CDR3 DNA reads as TGTGCCAGCTACGGTACAGGGGACCTAGCCAAAAACATTCAGTACTTC. This chain links TRBV2 with TRBJ2-4; the match to TRBD1 covers 7 bases. V dropped 8 bases and J dropped 0; count of bases not matched to a gene: 10. The CDR3 spans 16 residues. Germline CDR1 reads SNHLY; CDR2 reads FYNNEI.

This chain uses TRBV21-1 with TRBJ2-2; TRBD1 was called by the table and not checked on the DNA. TRBV21-1 is termed a pseudogene. This CDR3 has 16 amino acids. The CDR3 loop reads CASSKVGQLNTGELFF. The CDR3 bases are TGTGCCAGCAGCAAAGTGGGACAGCTGAACACCGGGGAGCTGTTTTTT.

This clone was counted many times. The V call is TRBV5-1, the J call TRBJ2-1; no firm D call. The CDR3 is 12 amino acids. Between the trimmed V and J ends, which lost 0 bases and 7 bases, there was a span of 5 bases. Germline CDR1 is SGHRS and CDR2 is YFSETQ. CDR3 coding DNA: TGCGCCAGCAGCTTGGCCGGGAATGAGCAGTTCTTC. It is translated as CASSLAGNEQFF.

This clone was seen more than once but under ten times. The V call is TRBV5-6, the J call TRBJ1-1; D ambiguous. V shed 2 bases and J shed 1 base, with 6 bases lying between them. CDR3 size: 13 residues. The germline V gene has CDR1 SGHDT and CDR2 YYEEEE. CDR3 in DNA: TGTGCCAGCAGCTTTCTTCGGAACACTGAAGCTTTCTTT. It is translated as CASSFLRNTEAFF.

This clone was counted only a few times. V usage is TRBV7-9 and J usage is TRBJ1-3, with D perhaps TRBD1 (5 bases). CDR1 and CDR2 from the germline V gene are SEHNR and FQNEAQ (reference sequence). This CDR3 has 17 amino acids. V shed 5 bases and J shed 3 bases, with 20 bases lying between them. CDR3: CASSPPGRGASGNTIYF. Here the CDR3 DNA reads TGTGCCAGCAGCCCCCCGGGGCGGGGAGCGAGTGGAAACACCATATATTTT.

This clone appeared a single time. The chain is built from TRBV6-5 and TRBJ1-1; TRBD1 matches at 8 bases. The V and J ends lost 6 bases and 8 bases, in that order; junction bases with no gene match: 5. CDR3 length: 12 residues. In germline, CDR1 is MNHEY, CDR2 SVGAGI. The CDR3 coding sequence is TGTGCCAGCAGCCGCAGGGGGCTGGAAGCTTTCTTT. Its translation is CASSRRGLEAFF.

This chain connects TRBV6-5 to TRBJ1-2; weak D call: TRBD1 (6 bases). Germline V gives CDR1 MNHEY, CDR2 SVGAGI. Between the trimmed V and J ends, which lost 9 bases and 8 bases, there was a span of 22 bases. This CDR3 region has 14 residues. The CDR3 bases are TGTGCCAGATCGCCGGGGGGGCCGGGTGGAGGCTACACCTTC. Translated, it gives CARSPGGPGGGYTF.

The chain uses TRBV7-2 and TRBJ1-2, with TRBD1 as a possible D gene (6 bases). The CDR3 length is 15 residues. In germline, CDR1 is SGHTA, CDR2 FQGNSA. V shed 5 bases and J shed 13 bases, with 26 bases lying between them. CDR3 coding DNA: TGTGCCAGCAGCCTGAGTGGGGGCCGCACCCCCACCGCCACCTTC. Translated: CASSLSGGRTPTATF.